These T cell receptor beta chains were read from a single sample in a study of T cell responses to AZD1222 COVID-19 vaccine. Only in-frame clones appear in the TCRdb table, and some are missing; sequencing was by immunoSEQ multiplex PCR. The sample includes roughly 250,000 clones, over 85% of them seen just once. Sequencing was performed on peripheral blood, taken on day 0 of AZD1222 vaccination. The receptors derive from an adult in good health. The CDR3 runs from the conserved cysteine through the conserved F or W. D genes are given only for firm matches. The listing skips clone size in some rows; elsewhere it reads once, few, many or a size class.

CDR3 protein | CDR3 DNA | J gene | clone size | V gene | D gene | CDR3 length
CASSRTGGLGEQYF | TGTGCCAGCAGCCGAACAGGGGGACTCGGCGAGCAGTACTTC | TRBJ2-7 | - | TRBV5-6 | TRBD1 | 14
CASSPTGSSYNSPLHF | TGCGCCAGCAGCCCGACCGGGAGCTCCTATAATTCACCCCTCCACTTT | TRBJ1-6 | - | TRBV5-1 | - | 16
CASSLMRGVYNEQFF | TGTGCCAGCAGCTTAATGCGGGGGGTTTACAATGAGCAGTTCTTC | TRBJ2-1 | - | TRBV7-3 | TRBD2 | 15
CASSLRDRVGGYTF | TGTGCCAGCAGTTTAAGGGACAGGGTAGGAGGCTACACCTTC | TRBJ1-2 | - | TRBV28 | TRBD1 | 14
CASSSVTSGIGEQFF | TGTGCCAGCAGTTCCGTGACTAGCGGGATCGGGGAGCAGTTCTTC | TRBJ2-1 | - | TRBV6-6 | TRBD2 | 15
CASSQESWGLSYNEQFF | TGTGCCAGCAGCCAAGAAAGTTGGGGGCTGTCCTACAATGAGCAGTTCTTC | TRBJ2-1 | - | TRBV3-1/TRBV3-2 | - | 17
CASSPLRASGGRNGGELFF | TGTGCCAGCAGTCCCCTTAGGGCTAGCGGGGGGAGGAACGGCGGGGAGCTGTTTTTT | TRBJ2-2 | - | TRBV6-6 | TRBD2 | 19
CASSLPSGSSYEQYF | TGCGCCAGCAGCCTCCCTAGCGGCAGTTCCTACGAGCAGTACTTC | TRBJ2-7 | - | TRBV5-1 | TRBD2 | 15
CASSAGSGGRMYEQYF | TGTGCCAGCAGCGCCGGCAGCGGGGGGCGAATGTACGAGCAGTACTTC | TRBJ2-7 | once | TRBV7-2 | TRBD2 | 16
CASNSPLGYTF | TGTGCCAGTAATTCACCTCTAGGCTACACCTTC | TRBJ1-2 | - | TRBV12-3/TRBV12-4 | - | 11
CASSSSRGRNNEQFF | TGTGCCAGCAGCTCTTCCCGCGGGAGGAACAATGAGCAGTTCTTC | TRBJ2-1 | - | TRBV7-2 | TRBD2 | 15
CASSFSWGGDGAFF | TGTGCCAGCAGCTTCTCCTGGGGGGGCGATGGAGCTTTCTTT | TRBJ1-1 | - | TRBV5-5 | - | 14
CASSSDRGPYEQYF | TGTGCCAGCAGTTCAGACAGGGGACCCTACGAGCAGTACTTC | TRBJ2-7 | few | TRBV7-2 | TRBD1 | 14
CASSPLGQHTGELFF | TGTGCCAGCAGTCCCCTAGGACAGCACACCGGGGAGCTGTTTTTT | TRBJ2-2 | - | TRBV25-1 | - | 15
CSAGQGNEQFF | TGCAGTGCTGGTCAAGGGAATGAGCAGTTCTTC | TRBJ2-1 | - | TRBV20-1 | - | 11
CASSYSRGGTEAFF | TGTGCCAGCAGTTATTCCAGGGGAGGGACTGAAGCTTTCTTT | TRBJ1-1 | - | TRBV6-5 | - | 14
CASSLRGGAYNEQFF | TGTGCCAGCAGCTTAAGAGGGGGCGCCTACAATGAGCAGTTCTTC | TRBJ2-1 | - | TRBV7-3 | TRBD1 | 15
CATPGQGFGGYTF | TGTGCCACTCCGGGACAGGGATTCGGCGGCTACACCTTC | TRBJ1-2 | once | TRBV28 | TRBD1 | 13
CASSLEGLRSGELFF | TGCGCCAGCAGCTTGGAGGGCCTTCGGTCCGGGGAGCTGTTTTTT | TRBJ2-2 | - | TRBV5-1 | - | 15
CASRLSGSSSYNEQFF | TGTGCCAGCAGACTCAGCGGGTCCAGCTCCTACAATGAGCAGTTCTTC | TRBJ2-1 | once | TRBV7-2 | - | 16
CASSFRDRGSWSQHF | TGTGCCAGCAGTTTCCGGGACAGGGGCAGTTGGTCCCAGCATTTT | TRBJ1-5 | - | TRBV28 | TRBD1 | 15
CASSQDTGELFF | TGTGCCAGCAGCCAAGATACCGGGGAGCTGTTTTTT | TRBJ2-2 | - | TRBV4-2 | - | 12
CASSQNRDVSSYEQYF | TGTGCCAGCAGCCAAAACCGGGACGTAAGCTCCTACGAGCAGTACTTC | TRBJ2-7 | - | TRBV4-2 | - | 16
CASSPIVVSGGANEQFF | TGTGCCAGCTCACCAATCGTCGTTAGCGGGGGGGCGAATGAGCAGTTCTTC | TRBJ2-1 | - | TRBV18 | TRBD2 | 17
CASSSLRGGEARNEQYF | TGTGCCAGTAGTTCCCTGCGGGGGGGGGAGGCCAGGAACGAGCAGTACTTC | TRBJ2-7 | - | TRBV19 | TRBD2 | 17
CASSLIGTGYGYTF | TGTGCCAGCAGTTTGATTGGGACAGGCTATGGCTACACCTTC | TRBJ1-2 | - | TRBV27 | TRBD1 | 14
CATSDTGTVSYNEQFF | TGTGCCACCAGTGACACCGGGACAGTCTCCTACAATGAGCAGTTCTTC | TRBJ2-1 | once | TRBV24-1 | TRBD1 | 16
CASSGTSGNYNEQFF | TGTGCCAGCAGTGGGACTAGCGGGAACTACAATGAGCAGTTCTTC | TRBJ2-1 | - | TRBV6-6 | TRBD2 | 15
CASSTTGFDEQFF | TGTGCCAGCAGTACGACAGGTTTTGATGAGCAGTTCTTC | TRBJ2-1 | - | TRBV12-3/TRBV12-4 | - | 13
CASYPPASSYNEQFF | TGTGCCAGCTATCCCCCGGCTTCCTCCTACAATGAGCAGTTCTTC | TRBJ2-1 | - | TRBV28 | - | 15
CASSSTSGGPQETQYF | TGTGCCAGCAGCTCGACTAGCGGGGGGCCTCAAGAGACCCAGTACTTC | TRBJ2-5 | - | TRBV7-9 | TRBD2 | 16
CASRTASNEQYF | TGTGCCAGCAGGACCGCTTCTAACGAGCAGTACTTC | TRBJ2-7 | once | TRBV28 | - | 12
CASSESGNSYNEQFF | TGCGCCAGCAGTGAGTCTGGGAACTCCTACAATGAGCAGTTCTTC | TRBJ2-1 | - | TRBV10-2 | - | 15
CASSQGFHEQYF | TGTGCCAGCAGCCAAGGCTTCCACGAGCAGTACTTC | TRBJ2-7 | - | TRBV3-1/TRBV3-2 | - | 12
CASSSRRRTQYF | TGTGCCAGCAGTTCCCGGCGGAGGACCCAGTACTTC | TRBJ2-5 | - | TRBV28 | - | 12
CASSFPGGDTQYF | TGCGCCAGCAGCTTCCCGGGGGGTGATACGCAGTATTTT | TRBJ2-3 | - | TRBV5-1 | TRBD2 | 13
CAWSARGTLTDTQYF | TGTGCCTGGAGTGCTAGAGGGACCCTTACAGATACGCAGTATTTT | TRBJ2-3 | - | TRBV30 | - | 15
CSVAVRADTEAFF | TGCAGCGTTGCTGTACGGGCGGACACTGAAGCTTTCTTT | TRBJ1-1 | - | TRBV29-1 | - | 13
CASSSGWTEAFF | TGTGCCAGCAGCAGCGGGTGGACTGAAGCTTTCTTT | TRBJ1-1 | once | TRBV28 | - | 12
CASTRTGKFTDTQYF | TGTGCCAGCACCCGGACAGGGAAATTCACAGATACGCAGTATTTT | TRBJ2-3 | - | TRBV2 | TRBD1 | 15
CASTGGFGNTIYF | TGTGCCAGCACAGGGGGCTTCGGAAACACCATATATTTT | TRBJ1-3 | - | TRBV12-3/TRBV12-4 | TRBD1 | 13
CASSRSGNYNNEQFF | TGTGCCAGCAGTCGGAGCGGCAACTACAACAATGAGCAGTTCTTC | TRBJ2-1 | once | TRBV6-1 | - | 15
CASSQGSEQFF | TGTGCCAGCAGCCAAGGGTCGGAGCAGTTCTTC | TRBJ2-1 | - | TRBV3-1/TRBV3-2 | - | 11
CSARGANYGYTF | TGCAGTGCTCGTGGAGCTAACTATGGCTACACCTTC | TRBJ1-2 | - | TRBV20-1 | - | 12
CASSPMTGLTGELFF | TGTGCCAGCAGCCCCATGACAGGGCTCACCGGGGAGCTGTTTTTT | TRBJ2-2 | once | TRBV6-2/TRBV6-3 | TRBD1 | 15
CASYPQGKGSGNTIYF | TGTGCCAGTTATCCGCAGGGAAAAGGTTCTGGAAACACCATATATTTT | TRBJ1-3 | - | TRBV28 | - | 16
CASRGTWEGYEQYF | TGCGCCAGCAGGGGGACTTGGGAAGGGTACGAGCAGTACTTC | TRBJ2-7 | - | TRBV10-2 | - | 14
CASSVVGSGAGTGELFF | TGTGCCAGCAGCGTAGTGGGTAGCGGGGCGGGCACCGGGGAGCTGTTTTTT | TRBJ2-2 | - | TRBV9 | TRBD2 | 17
CASGRVGTEAFF | TGTGCCAGCGGCAGGGTGGGTACTGAAGCTTTCTTT | TRBJ1-1 | - | TRBV6-5 | - | 12
CASSFWDRPFYGYTF | TGTGCCAGCAGCTTTTGGGACAGACCATTCTATGGCTACACCTTC | TRBJ1-2 | - | TRBV5-6 | TRBD1 | 15
CASSPFPGTDPTQQYF | TGTGCCAGCAGCCCCTTCCCCGGGACGGATCCTACGCAGCAGTACTTC | TRBJ2-7 | - | TRBV6-4 | - | 16
CASSRGLAEETQYF | TGCGCCAGCAGCAGAGGACTAGCGGAAGAGACCCAGTACTTC | TRBJ2-5 | once | TRBV5-1 | TRBD2 | 14
CASRSTPDQYF | TGTGCCAGCAGATCGACTCCGGACCAGTACTTC | TRBJ2-4 | - | TRBV6-6 | - | 11